These 8 T cell receptor beta chains came from one sample sequenced in a study of CD8+ T cells in alopecia areata. Extracted from the samples, RNA was reverse transcribed into cDNA to serve as the sequencing template. TCRdb's table, derived via immunoSEQ multiplex PCR, lists solely in-frame clones and lacks some. The table includes approximately 150,000 clones, 45% to 60% detected once. The sequencing here drew on CD4+ T cells sorted from blood, taken at week 0. The source of these receptors is a human donor with alopecia areata.

This clone has a handful of counts. The chain joins TRBV5-4 to TRBJ2-1, with unresolved D. This CDR3 region has 15 residues. The V end lost 4 bases, the J end lost 1 base, and 12 bases lay between the germline ends. Germline CDR1 is SGHNT and CDR2 is YYREEE (reference sequence). The CDR3 region is CASSPWTDSYNEQFF. The CDR3 DNA sequence: TGTGCCAGCAGCCCTTGGACGGATTCCTACAATGAGCAGTTCTTC.

This clone was seen only a few times. The chain recombines TRBV30 with TRBJ2-3; 8 bases are shared with TRBD2. This CDR3 region has 15 residues. After removal of 0 bases from V and 1 base from J, the junction contained 3 bases not matched to a gene. Germline CDR1 reads GTSNPN; CDR2 reads SVGIG (reference sequence). The CDR3 is CAWSVRGGRTDTQYF. CDR3 coding DNA: TGTGCCTGGAGTGTTCGGGGGGGACGCACAGATACGCAGTATTTT.

This clone was seen a handful of times. The rearrangement joins TRBV2 to TRBJ2-5; D gene uncertain. The germline V gene encodes CDR1 SNHLY and CDR2 FYNNEI. Trimming stripped 3 bases from V and 7 bases from J, with 18 bases between. There are 15 residues in the CDR3. The DNA for the CDR3 is TGTGCCAGCAGTGATGCGACTGCCTTCCTAGGGACCCAGTACTTC. It translates to CASSDATAFLGTQYF.

The J gene is TRBJ2-3, the V gene TRBV30, with TRBD2 matching over 8 bases. The ends lost 4 bases at V and 3 bases at J; junction bases unmatched: 15. CDR3 length equals 17 residues. CDR1 and CDR2 (germline): GTSNPN, SVGIG (reference sequence). The DNA for the CDR3 is TGTGCCTGGACCCTCGGGGGGGGCCTCGGGGGTACAGATACGCAGTATTTT. Amino acids: CAWTLGGGLGGTDTQYF.

The table lists this clone with a few counts. The rearrangement links TRBV7-3 to TRBJ2-2; D is unresolved. The V gene lost 3 bases and the J gene lost 0 bases, with 11 bases spanning the gap. The CDR3 is 16 residues long. The germline CDR1 and CDR2 sequences are SGHTA and FQGTGA. The CDR3 spells CASSFLGPANTGELFF. CDR3 sequence (DNA): TGTGCCAGCAGCTTCCTAGGTCCAGCGAACACCGGGGAGCTGTTTTTT.

Here the CDR3 DNA reads TGCAGCGCCGTAGGGTTGGAGACCCAGTACTTC. It is translated as CSAVGLETQYF. The V gene is TRBV29-1, the J gene TRBJ2-5, with D unclear. This CDR3 has 11 amino acids. Trimming cost V 7 bases and J 5 bases, with 11 bases left between them. Germline-derived CDR1 and CDR2 are SQVTM and ANQGSEA.

The chain is built from TRBV7-2 and TRBJ1-5; the D is unclear. Germline V gives CDR1 SGHTA, CDR2 FQGNSA. This CDR3 spans 13 amino acids. The V gene lost 1 base and the J gene lost 6 bases, with 7 bases spanning the gap. The CDR3 loop reads CASSLGGVQPQHF. The CDR3 nucleotides are TGTGCCAGCAGCTTAGGAGGCGTTCAGCCCCAGCATTTT.

The rearrangement joins TRBV5-1 to TRBJ2-2; 8 positions agree with TRBD2. V dropped 0 bases and J dropped 4; count of bases not matched to a gene: 11. This CDR3 has 18 residues. In germline, CDR1 is SGHRS, CDR2 YFSETQ. The CDR3 nucleotides read TGCGCCAGCAGCTTGGTTGGTAGCGGGAATTGGCGCACCGGGGAGCTGTTTTTT. The encoded protein is CASSLVGSGNWRTGELFF.